One and the same sample provided the 8 T cell receptor beta chains below, sequenced in a study of graft-versus-host responses after intestinal transplantation. Clones were read by immunoSEQ multiplex PCR, and TCRdb kept only the in-frame ones, dropping some. The sample includes about 18,000 clones, roughly 37% of them seen just once. The sample here was alloreactive CD4+ T cells from a mixed lymphocyte reaction culture, taken before intestinal transplant. Subset in this sample: CFSE-low proliferating T cells sorted from roughly six-day pre-transplant mixed lymphocyte reaction (GvH or HvG direction). The receptors were sampled from a human patient who received an intestinal transplant.

The table lists this clone with a few counts. The rearrangement uses TRBV19 and TRBJ1-4; 9 bases map to TRBD1. CDR3 length equals 17 residues. Germline V gives CDR1 LNHDA, CDR2 SQIVND (reference sequence). The V gene end was trimmed by 2 bases and the J gene end by 1 base; junction bases not matched to a gene: 5. The CDR3 here is CASSINTGGLTNEKLFF. The CDR3 nucleotides read TGTGCCAGTAGTATAAATACAGGGGGCCTAACTAATGAAAAACTGTTTTTT. Based on the CDR3 plus reference TRBV19 and TRBJ1-4, the full variable domain is DGGITQSPKYLFRKEGQNVTLSCEQNLNHDAMYWYRQDPGQGLRLIYYSQIVNDFQKGDIAEGYSVSREKKESFPLTVTSAQKNPTAFYLCASSINTGGLTNEKLFFGSGTQLSVL.

The chain is built from TRBV18 and TRBJ1-6; perhaps TRBD1 as D (5 bases). Trimming removed 2 bases from V and 9 bases from J, with 23 bases in between. The germline V gene has CDR1 KGHSH and CDR2 LQKENI. This CDR3 has 18 amino acids. Here the CDR3 DNA reads TGTGCCAGCTCACCAAGGGACCGAAATTTTGTTAGTGGTTCACCCCTCCACTTT. Protein sequence: CASSPRDRNFVSGSPLHF. Filled out from reference TRBV18 and TRBJ1-6, the complete variable domain reads NAGVMQNPRHLVRRRGQEARLRCSPMKGHSHVYWYRQLPEEGLKFMVYLQKENIIDESGMPKERFSAEFPKEGPSILRIQQVVRGDSAAYFCASSPRDRNFVSGSPLHFGNGTRLTVT.

This clone was seen a handful of times. This chain uses TRBV6-5 with TRBJ1-5; D unresolved. V was clipped by 2 bases and J by 6 bases, with 8 bases between them. The CDR3 consists of 13 residues. Germline values: CDR1 MNHEY, CDR2 SVGAGI. In nucleotides, the CDR3 is TGTGCCAGCAGTTACGGTGCTTTTCAGCCCCAGCATTTT. It yields the protein CASSYGAFQPQHF.

This clone appeared a few times. The chain uses TRBV19 and TRBJ2-7, with D uncertain. Germline CDR1 and CDR2: LNHDA and SQIVND (reference sequence). The CDR3 runs 13 residues. Deletions cut 2 bases from V and 3 bases from J, with 8 bases between. Here the CDR3 reads CASSIIIHYEQYF. The CDR3 bases are TGTGCCAGTAGTATAATAATCCACTACGAGCAGTACTTC.

About this clone itself: The CDR3 ends on some other residue instead of the conserved phenylalanine or tryptophan, so this is likely a read error. It is unclear where the CDR3 begins or ends on the DNA, so no DNA is shown, and the CDR3 is as TCRdb lists it. This chain joins TRBV7-9 and TRBJ2-7; the table assigns TRBD2, which was not confirmed against the DNA. CDR1 is SEHNR and CDR2 is FQNEAQ in the germline V gene (reference sequence). The CDR3 is 12 amino acids in total, end residues counted. The CDR3 spells CASSLAMGGGSY.

This clone was counted a few times. The rearrangement joins TRBV7-3 to TRBJ2-2, with a weak D call TRBD2 (6 bases). The CDR3 runs to 16 residues. Germline values: CDR1 SGHTA, CDR2 FQGTGA. Trimming shortened V by 1 base and J by 0 bases, and 9 bases separated the two germline ends. CDR3 DNA: TGTGCCAGCAGCTTAAGGGGCGGGACGAACACCGGGGAGCTGTTTTTT. This sequence encodes CASSLRGGTNTGELFF.

The rearrangement links TRBV5-1 to TRBJ2-5; no reliable D call. The CDR3 is 12 residues long. Germline values: CDR1 SGHRS, CDR2 YFSETQ. V was shortened by 3 bases and J by 5 bases, with 8 bases between the two germline ends. CDR3 DNA: TGCGCCAGCAGCTCAACCTTGGAGACCCAGTACTTC. It codes for CASSSTLETQYF.

The CDR3 protein is CASSGQGRDSNQPQHF. Written as DNA, the CDR3 is TGTGCCAGCAGTGGTCAGGGGCGAGATAGCAATCAGCCCCAGCATTTT. V usage is TRBV6-4 and J usage is TRBJ1-5; tentatively, D is TRBD1 (6 bases). Trimming took off 4 bases at V and 0 bases at J, with 13 bases between the two ends. The CDR3 spans 16 residues. Germline lookup yields CDR1 MRHNA and CDR2 SNTAGT.